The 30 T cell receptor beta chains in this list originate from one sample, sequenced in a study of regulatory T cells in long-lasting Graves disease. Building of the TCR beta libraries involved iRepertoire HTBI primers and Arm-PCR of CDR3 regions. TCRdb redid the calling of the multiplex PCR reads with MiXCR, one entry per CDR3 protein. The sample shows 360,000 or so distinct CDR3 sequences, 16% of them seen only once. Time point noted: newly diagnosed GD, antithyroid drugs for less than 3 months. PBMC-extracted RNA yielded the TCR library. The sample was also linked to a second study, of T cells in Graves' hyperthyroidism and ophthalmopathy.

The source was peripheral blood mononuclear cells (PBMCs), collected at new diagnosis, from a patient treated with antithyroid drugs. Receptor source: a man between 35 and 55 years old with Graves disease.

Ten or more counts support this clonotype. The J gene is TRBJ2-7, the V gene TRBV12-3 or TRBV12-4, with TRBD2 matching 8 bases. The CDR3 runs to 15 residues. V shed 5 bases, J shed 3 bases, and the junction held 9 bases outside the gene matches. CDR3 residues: CASSTHLAGNYEQYF. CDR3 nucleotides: TGTGCCAGCAGTACCCACTTAGCGGGGAACTACGAGCAGTACTTC.

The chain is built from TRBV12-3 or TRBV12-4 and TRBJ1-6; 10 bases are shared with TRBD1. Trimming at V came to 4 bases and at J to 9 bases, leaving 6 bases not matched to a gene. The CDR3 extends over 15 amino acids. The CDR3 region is CASSSGQGGISPLHF. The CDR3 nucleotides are TGTGCCAGCAGTTCCGGACAGGGGGGAATTTCACCCCTCCACTTT.

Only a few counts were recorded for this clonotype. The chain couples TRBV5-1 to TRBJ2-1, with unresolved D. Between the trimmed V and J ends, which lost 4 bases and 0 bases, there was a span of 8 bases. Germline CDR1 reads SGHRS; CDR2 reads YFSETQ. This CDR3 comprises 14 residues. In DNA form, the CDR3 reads TGCGCCAGCAGCGCTCATAGCTCCTACAATGAGCAGTTCTTC. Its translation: CASSAHSSYNEQFF.

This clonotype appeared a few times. CDR3 DNA sequence: TGTGCCAGCACCTCACATACCCGGAGTATCACTGAAGCTTTCTTT. This codes for CASTSHTRSITEAFF. The chain is built from TRBV7-9 and TRBJ1-1, with D uncertain. The V end lost 7 bases, the J end lost 4 bases, and 19 bases lay between the germline ends. In germline, CDR1 is SEHNR, CDR2 FQNEAQ (reference sequence). The CDR3 totals 15 residues.

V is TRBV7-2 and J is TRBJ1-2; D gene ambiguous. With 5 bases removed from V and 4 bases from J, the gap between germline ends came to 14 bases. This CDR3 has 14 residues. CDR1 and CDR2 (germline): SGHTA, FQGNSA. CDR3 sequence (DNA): TGTGCCAGCAGCCCCCGCCGCGAAGCCTATGGCTACACCTTC. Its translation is CASSPRREAYGYTF.

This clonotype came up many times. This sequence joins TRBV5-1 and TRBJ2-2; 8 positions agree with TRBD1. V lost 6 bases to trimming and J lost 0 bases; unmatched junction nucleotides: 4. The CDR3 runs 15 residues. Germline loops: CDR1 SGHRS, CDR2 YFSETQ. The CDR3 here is CASTTGGTNTGELFF. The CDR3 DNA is TGCGCCAGCACCACAGGGGGAACGAACACCGGGGAGCTGTTTTTT.

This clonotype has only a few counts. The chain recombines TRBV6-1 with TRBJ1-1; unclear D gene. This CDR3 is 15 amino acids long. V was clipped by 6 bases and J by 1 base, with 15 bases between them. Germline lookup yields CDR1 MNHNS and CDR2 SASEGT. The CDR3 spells CASRARGFGNTEAFF. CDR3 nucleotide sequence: TGTGCCAGCAGGGCCCGGGGATTCGGGAACACTGAAGCTTTCTTT.

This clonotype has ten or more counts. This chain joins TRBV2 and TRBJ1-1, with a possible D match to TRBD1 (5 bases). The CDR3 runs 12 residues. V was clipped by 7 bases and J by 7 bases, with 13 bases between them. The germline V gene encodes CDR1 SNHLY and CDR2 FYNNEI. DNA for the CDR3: TGTGCCAGCATTCTCAGGGCCTATGAAGCTTTCTTT. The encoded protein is CASILRAYEAFF.

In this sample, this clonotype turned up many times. In DNA form, the CDR3 reads TGTGCCAGCAGTTTCCAGGGCGCGAATTCACCCCTCCACTTT. Its translation is CASSFQGANSPLHF. The chain uses TRBV2 and TRBJ1-6, with D perhaps matching TRBD1 (5 bases). Deletions cut 5 bases from V and 7 bases from J, with 12 bases between. CDR1 SNHLY and CDR2 FYNNEI come from the germline V gene. The CDR3 covers 14 residues.

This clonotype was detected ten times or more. The CDR3 DNA follows: TGTGCCAGCAGTCCGAGACGGGAGCGTGAGCAGTACTTC. Translation gives CASSPRREREQYF. V and J are TRBV27 and TRBJ2-7, with a tentative D call TRBD2 (6 bases). V lost 5 bases and J lost 7, with 15 bases in between. The CDR3 runs to 13 residues. CDR1 is MNHEY and CDR2 is SMNVEV in the germline V gene (reference sequence).

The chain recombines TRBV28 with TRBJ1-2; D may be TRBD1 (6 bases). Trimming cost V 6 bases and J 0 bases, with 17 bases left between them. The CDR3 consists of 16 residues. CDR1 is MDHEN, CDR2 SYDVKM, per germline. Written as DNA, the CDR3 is TGTGCCAGCAGGATGTTGGACAGACTCACTAACTATGGCTACACCTTC. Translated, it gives CASRMLDRLTNYGYTF.

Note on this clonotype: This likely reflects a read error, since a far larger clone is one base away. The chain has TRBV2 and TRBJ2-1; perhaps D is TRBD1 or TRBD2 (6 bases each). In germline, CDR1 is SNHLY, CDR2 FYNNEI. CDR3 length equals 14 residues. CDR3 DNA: TGTGCCAGCACCAAAGAGGAGGGGGAAGAGACCCAGCACTTC. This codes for CASTKEEGEETQHF.

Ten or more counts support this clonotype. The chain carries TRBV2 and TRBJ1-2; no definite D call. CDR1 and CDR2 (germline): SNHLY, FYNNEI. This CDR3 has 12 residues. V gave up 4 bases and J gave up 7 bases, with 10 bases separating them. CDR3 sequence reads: CASSVSGRGYTF. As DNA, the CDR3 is TGTGCCAGCAGTGTCTCAGGCCGTGGCTACACCTTC. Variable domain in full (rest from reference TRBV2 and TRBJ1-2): EPEVTQTPSHQVTQMGQEVILRCVPISNHLYFYWYRQILGQKVEFLVSFYNNEISEKSEIFDDQFSVERPDGSNFTLKIRSTKLEDSAMYFCASSVSGRGYTFGSGTRLTVV.

In DNA, the CDR3 is TGCGCCAGCAAGGGACAGGGTGGAGGCTACACCTTC. Its translation: CASKGQGGGYTF. The chain joins TRBV4-1 to TRBJ1-2; 9 positions match TRBD1. There are 12 residues in the CDR3. The ends lost 7 bases at V and 8 bases at J; junction bases unmatched: 5. Germline V lookup: CDR1 MGHRA, CDR2 YSYEKL.

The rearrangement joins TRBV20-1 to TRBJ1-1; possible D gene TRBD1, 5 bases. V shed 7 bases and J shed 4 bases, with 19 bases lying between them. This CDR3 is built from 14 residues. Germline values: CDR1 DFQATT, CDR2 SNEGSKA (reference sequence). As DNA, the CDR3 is TGCAGTGTCAAGAGGCCCCAGGGTGGCACTGAAGCTTTCTTT. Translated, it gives CSVKRPQGGTEAFF.

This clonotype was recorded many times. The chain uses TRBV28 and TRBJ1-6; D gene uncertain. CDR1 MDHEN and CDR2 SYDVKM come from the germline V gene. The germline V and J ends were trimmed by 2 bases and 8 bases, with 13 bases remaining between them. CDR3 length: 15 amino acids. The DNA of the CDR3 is TGTGCCAGCAGTTTACGTTTCCGGGCGGATTCACCCCTCCACTTT. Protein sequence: CASSLRFRADSPLHF.

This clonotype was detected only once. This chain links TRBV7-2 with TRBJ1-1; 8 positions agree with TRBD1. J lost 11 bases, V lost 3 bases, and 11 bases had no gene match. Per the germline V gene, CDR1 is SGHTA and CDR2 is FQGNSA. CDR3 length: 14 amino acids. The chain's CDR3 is CASSLPGQGVVAFF. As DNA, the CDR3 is TGTGCCAGCAGCTTGCCAGGACAGGGAGTAGTGGCTTTCTTT.

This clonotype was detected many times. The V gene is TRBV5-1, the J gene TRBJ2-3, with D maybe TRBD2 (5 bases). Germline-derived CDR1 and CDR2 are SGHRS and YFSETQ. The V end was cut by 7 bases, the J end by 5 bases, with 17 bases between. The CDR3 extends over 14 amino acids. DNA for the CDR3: TGCGCCAGCTCTGACTCGGGGAAAGTAGATACGCAGTATTTT. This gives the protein CASSDSGKVDTQYF.

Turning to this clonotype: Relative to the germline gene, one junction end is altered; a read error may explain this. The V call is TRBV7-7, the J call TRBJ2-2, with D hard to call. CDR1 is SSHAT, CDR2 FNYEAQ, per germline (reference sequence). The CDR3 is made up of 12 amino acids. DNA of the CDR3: TGTGCTAGCAGTGTGCCGGCCGGGGAGCTGTTTTTT. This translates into CASSVPAGELFF.

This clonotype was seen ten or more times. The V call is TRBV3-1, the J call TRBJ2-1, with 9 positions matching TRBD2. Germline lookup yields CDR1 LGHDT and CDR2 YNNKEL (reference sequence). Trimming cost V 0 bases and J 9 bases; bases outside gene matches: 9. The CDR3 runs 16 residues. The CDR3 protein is CASSQDSGTSNPEQFF. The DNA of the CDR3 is TGTGCCAGCAGCCAAGATTCGGGGACTAGCAATCCTGAGCAGTTCTTC.

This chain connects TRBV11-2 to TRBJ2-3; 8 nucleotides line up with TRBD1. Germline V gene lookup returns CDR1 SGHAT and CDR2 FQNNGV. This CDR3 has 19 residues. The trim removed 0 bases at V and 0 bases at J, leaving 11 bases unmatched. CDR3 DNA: TGTGCCAGCAGCTTAGATATGGCAGGGGGCGGATTCAGCACAGATACGCAGTATTTT. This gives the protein CASSLDMAGGGFSTDTQYF.

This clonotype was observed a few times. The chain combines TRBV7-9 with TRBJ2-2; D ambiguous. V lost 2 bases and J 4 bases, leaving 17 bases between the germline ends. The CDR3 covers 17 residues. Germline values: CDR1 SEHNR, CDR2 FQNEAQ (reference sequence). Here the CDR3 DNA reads TGTGCCAGCAGCTTATTGCTCGTCCGAGCGAGCACCGGGGAGCTGTTTTTT. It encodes CASSLLLVRASTGELFF.

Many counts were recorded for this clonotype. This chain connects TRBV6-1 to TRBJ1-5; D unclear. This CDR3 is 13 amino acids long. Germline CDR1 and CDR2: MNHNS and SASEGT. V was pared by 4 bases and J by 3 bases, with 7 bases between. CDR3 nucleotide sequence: TGTGCCAGCAGTGTGGAGAACAATCAGCCCCAGCATTTT. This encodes CASSVENNQPQHF.

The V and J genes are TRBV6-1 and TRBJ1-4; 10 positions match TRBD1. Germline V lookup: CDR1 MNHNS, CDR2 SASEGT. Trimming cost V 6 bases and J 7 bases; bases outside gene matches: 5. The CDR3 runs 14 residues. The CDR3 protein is CASSPGQGSEKLFF. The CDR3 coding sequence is TGTGCCAGCAGCCCGGGACAGGGGTCTGAAAAACTGTTTTTT.

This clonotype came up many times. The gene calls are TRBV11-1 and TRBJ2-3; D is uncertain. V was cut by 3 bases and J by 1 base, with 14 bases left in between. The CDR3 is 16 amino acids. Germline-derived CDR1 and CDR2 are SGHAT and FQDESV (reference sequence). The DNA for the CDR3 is TGTGCCAGCAGCTTCACGCCGAAGCAGCGCACAGATACGCAGTATTTT. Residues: CASSFTPKQRTDTQYF.

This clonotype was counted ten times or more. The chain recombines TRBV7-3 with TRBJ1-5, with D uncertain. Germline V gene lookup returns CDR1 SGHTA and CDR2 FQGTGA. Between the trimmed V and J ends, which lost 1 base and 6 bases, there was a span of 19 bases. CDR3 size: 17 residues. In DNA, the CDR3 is TGTGCCAGCAGCTTAAAGTTAATGGCGACACCGGGTCAGCCCCAGCATTTT. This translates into CASSLKLMATPGQPQHF.

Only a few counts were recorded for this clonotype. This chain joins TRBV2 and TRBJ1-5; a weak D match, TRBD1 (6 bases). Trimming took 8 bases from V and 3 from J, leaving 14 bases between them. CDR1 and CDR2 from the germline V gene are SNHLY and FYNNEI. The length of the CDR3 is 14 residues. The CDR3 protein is CASRNGGPNQPQHF. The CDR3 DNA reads TGTGCCAGCCGGAATGGGGGGCCCAATCAGCCCCAGCATTTT.

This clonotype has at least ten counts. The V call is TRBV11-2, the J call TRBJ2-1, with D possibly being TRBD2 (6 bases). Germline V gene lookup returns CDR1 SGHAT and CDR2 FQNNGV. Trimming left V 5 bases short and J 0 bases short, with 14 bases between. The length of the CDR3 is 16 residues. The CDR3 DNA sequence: TGTGCCAGCAGCAGCGGGTCCGGGGGCTCCTACAATGAGCAGTTCTTC. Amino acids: CASSSGSGGSYNEQFF.

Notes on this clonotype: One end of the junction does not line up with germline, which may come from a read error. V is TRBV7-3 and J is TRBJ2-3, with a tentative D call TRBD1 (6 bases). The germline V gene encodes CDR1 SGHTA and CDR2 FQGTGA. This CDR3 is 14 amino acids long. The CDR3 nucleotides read TGTGCCAGCGGCTTAGAGGGGGACACAGATACGCAGTATTTT. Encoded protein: CASGLEGDTDTQYF. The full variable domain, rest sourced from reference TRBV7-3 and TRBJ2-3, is GAGVSQTPSNKVTEKGKYVELRCDPISGHTALYWYRQSLGQGPEFLIYFQGTGAADDSGLPNDRFFAVRPEGSVSTLKIQRTERGDSAVYLCASGLEGDTDTQYFGPGTRLTVL.

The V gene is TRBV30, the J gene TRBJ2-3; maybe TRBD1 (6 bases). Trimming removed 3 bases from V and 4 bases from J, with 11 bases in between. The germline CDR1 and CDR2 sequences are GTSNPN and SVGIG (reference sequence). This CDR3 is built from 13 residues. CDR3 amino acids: CAWSLQGSDTQYF. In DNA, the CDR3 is TGTGCCTGGAGCCTACAGGGTTCAGATACGCAGTATTTT.